These T cell receptor beta chains were read from a single sample in a study of blood T cell repertoires in COVID-19. Profiling relied on immunoSEQ multiplex PCR, and the TCRdb table lists in-frame clones only, not all of them. The data hold some 700,000 clones, with over 80% observed a single time. The sample consisted of peripheral blood. Receptors originate from a woman between 18 and 29 years old with acute or convalescent COVID-19. The conserved cysteine and the conserved F or W are not part of the CDR3 here. Each record gives: D gene, CDR3 length, clone size, V gene, CDR3 protein. D genes are given only for firm matches. Some rows have no size entry. The others give once, few or many, or a class for an expanded clone.

TRBD1	13	-	TRBV4-1	ASSWDRVAGNTIY
TRBD1	12	-	TRBV5-1	ASSLGTGEETQY
-	13	-	TRBV6-1	ASSEGFEGSDTQY
TRBD1	10	-	TRBV9	ASSLSGGEQF
TRBD2	17	few	TRBV6-2/TRBV6-3	ASSYSTGLAGGPHNEQF
-	14	-	TRBV19	ASSITSTGSNQPQH
-	14	-	TRBV5-1	ASSSSTGEGTGELF
TRBD1	12	-	TRBV6-5	ASSRRQGAYEQY
-	11	-	TRBV9	ASSVADWAGYT
-	12	once	TRBV18	ASSPRGGSYEQY
TRBD1	12	-	TRBV4-1	ASSRTGSIGELF
-	13	-	TRBV6-5	ASSPSAGGYQPQH
TRBD1	14	-	TRBV7-7	ASSSWTGGGTGELF
-	12	-	TRBV15	ATSRGPGDVAQH
-	11	-	TRBV5-1	ASSLMDSTEAF
TRBD1	12	-	TRBV5-4	ASSGDRVSDTQY
-	9	-	TRBV5-4	ASSLRGEQY